A single sample gave rise to the 9 T cell receptor beta chains below, sequenced in a study of memory CD4+ T cells and cytomegalovirus serostatus. The sort gate was single viable CD3+CD4+CD8-CD45RO+ cells for memory CD4+ T cells. Only in-frame clones appear in the TCRdb table, and some are missing; sequencing was by immunoSEQ multiplex PCR. Here the sample spans about 57,000 clones, roughly 80% being singletons. Sequencing used memory CD4+ T cells from blood. The origin of the receptors is an adult in good health and CMV-seronegative.

The V call is TRBV18, the J call TRBJ2-5, with 7 bases fitting TRBD2. After removal of 0 bases from V and 7 bases from J, the junction contained 2 bases not matched to a gene. The CDR3 sequence is 13 residues long. Germline CDR1 is KGHSH and CDR2 is LQKENI. CDR3 residues: CASSPPPGGTQYF. CDR3 coding DNA: TGTGCCAGCTCACCACCCCCGGGGGGGACCCAGTACTTC.

Only one count was recorded for this clone. This sequence joins TRBV28 and TRBJ2-1, with TRBD2 matching 10 bases. This CDR3 region has 15 residues. CDR1 is MDHEN and CDR2 is SYDVKM in the germline V gene. Trimming removed 6 bases from V and 2 bases from J; junction bases left unmatched: 4. The CDR3 nucleotides read TGTGCCAGCAGGGGAGCGGGAGGGCCCTACAATGAGCAGTTCTTC. This codes for CASRGAGGPYNEQFF.

The V gene is TRBV10-3, the J gene TRBJ2-2, with D possibly TRBD1 on 6 matching bases. Trimming pared 8 bases from V and 2 bases from J, leaving 15 bases between. The CDR3 has 15 amino acids. The germline CDR1 and CDR2 sequences are ENHRY and SYGVKD. For the CDR3, the DNA is TGTGCCATCGCTGGCAGGGGCGAAAACACCGGGGAGCTGTTTTTT. It specifies CAIAGRGENTGELFF.

The chain is built from TRBV19 and TRBJ1-2; D uncertain. Trimming left V 6 bases short and J 0 bases short, with 8 bases between. Germline assignment: CDR1 LNHDA and CDR2 SQIVND (reference sequence). The CDR3 length is 13 residues. The CDR3 DNA follows: TGTGCCAGTAGCCAGCCTCCTAACTATGGCTACACCTTC. Protein product: CASSQPPNYGYTF.

The chain uses TRBV28 and TRBJ2-7; 11 nucleotides align to TRBD2. Germline V gene lookup returns CDR1 MDHEN and CDR2 SYDVKM. The CDR3 length is 13 residues. The junction had 2 bases not matched to a gene; V was cut back by 8 bases and J by 2 bases. CDR3 in DNA: TGTGCCAGCGGACTAGCGGGCCCCTACGAGCAGTACTTC. Translation gives CASGLAGPYEQYF.

The chain uses TRBV27 and TRBJ2-3, with 9 bases matching TRBD1. The V segment lost 6 bases and the J segment 2 bases; nucleotides outside the gene matches: 21. CDR1 is MNHEY and CDR2 is SMNVEV in the germline V gene (reference sequence). CDR3 length equals 20 residues. In nucleotides, the CDR3 is TGTGCCAGCAGCCCCGGCCCAGTTCCGGGACAGGGACTTCTCACAGATACGCAGTATTTT. Its protein is CASSPGPVPGQGLLTDTQYF.

This clone was observed a few times. The chain couples TRBV28 to TRBJ2-5; 7 bases align to TRBD1. The CDR3 has 14 amino acids. V was clipped by 4 bases and J by 1 base; unmatched bases: 3. CDR1 is MDHEN and CDR2 is SYDVKM in the germline V gene. The CDR3 loop is CASSSGQFQETQYF. The DNA for the CDR3 is TGTGCCAGCAGTTCGGGACAGTTCCAAGAGACCCAGTACTTC.

Here the CDR3 reads CASLKSGAKDTQYF. For the CDR3, the DNA is TGTGCCAGCTTAAAATCCGGGGCTAAAGATACGCAGTATTTT. The chain links TRBV7-2 to TRBJ2-3, with D perhaps assigned TRBD1 or TRBD2 (5 bases each). Germline-derived CDR1 and CDR2 are SGHTA and FQGNSA. This CDR3 spans 14 amino acids. Trimming removed 8 bases at V and 5 bases at J, with 17 bases between.

The chain couples TRBV18 to TRBJ2-7, with TRBD2 matching over 8 bases. The germline CDR1 and CDR2 sequences are KGHSH and LQKENI. With 5 bases clipped from V and 4 bases from J, the junction kept 4 bases outside the gene matches. The CDR3 has 13 residues. CDR3 loop: CASSTSGGYEQYF. The CDR3 DNA sequence: TGTGCCAGCTCAACCAGCGGGGGATACGAGCAGTACTTC. The entire variable domain, with the rest obtained from reference TRBV18 and TRBJ2-7, is as follows: NAGVMQNPRHLVRRRGQEARLRCSPMKGHSHVYWYRQLPEEGLKFMVYLQKENIIDESGMPKERFSAEFPKEGPSILRIQQVVRGDSAAYFCASSTSGGYEQYFGPGTRLTVT.